Listed below are T cell receptor beta chains from one sample, sequenced in a study of blood T cell repertoires in COVID-19. The protocol was immunoSEQ multiplex PCR, while the TCRdb copy is restricted to in-frame clones and leaves out a portion. Of hundreds of thousands of clones listed, approximately 90% are singletons. Sequencing was done on a sample of PBMCs or T cells enriched from blood (not recorded which). These receptors were obtained from a woman aged 60-75 years who had recovered from COVID-19. Each CDR3 is given with its conserved first and last residue. D genes are given only for firm matches. Part of the rows lack a size; the others show once, few, many or a class for expanded clones.

DNA,CDR3,D,size,V,length,J
TGCGCCAGCAGCTTGGCCGCTATGCCGAATGAAAAACTGTTTTTT,CASSLAAMPNEKLFF,.,.,TRBV5-1,15,TRBJ1-4
TGTGCCAGCAGCGTTATAGCGGGGGGCCGGGAGACCCAGTACTTC,CASSVIAGGRETQYF,TRBD2,.,TRBV7-6,15,TRBJ2-5
TGTGCCGCCCGGGACAGGGGCGAGAACACTGAAGCTTTCTTT,CAARDRGENTEAFF,TRBD1,few,TRBV10-3,14,TRBJ1-1
TGCAGTGCTAGTTACCCCCGGGACAATACCACCTACGAGCAGTACTTC,CSASYPRDNTTYEQYF,.,.,TRBV20-1,16,TRBJ2-7
TGTGCCAGCAGGTCGTCGTCAGGGGACACTGAAGCTTTCTTT,CASRSSSGDTEAFF,.,.,TRBV2,14,TRBJ1-1
TGCGCCAGCAGCTATAGCCCGGGAACTAATGAAAAACTGTTTTTT,CASSYSPGTNEKLFF,.,.,TRBV5-1,15,TRBJ1-4
TGTGCCAGCAGCTCGGACAGGGGGGCCAAAAACATTCAGTACTTC,CASSSDRGAKNIQYF,TRBD1,once,TRBV7-2,15,TRBJ2-4
TGCAGCGTTGCCTCACAGGCTAAGGGGGCTTTCTTT,CSVASQAKGAFF,.,.,TRBV29-1,12,TRBJ1-1
TGTGCCAGCTCACCGAGCAACTATGGCTACACCTTC,CASSPSNYGYTF,.,.,TRBV18,12,TRBJ1-2
TGCAGTGCTAGTCCGAGACAGGGAGGAACAGATACGCAGTATTTT,CSASPRQGGTDTQYF,.,.,TRBV20-1,15,TRBJ2-3
TGTGCCAGCAGGGGGGGACAGTACAATCAGCCCCAGCATTTT,CASRGGQYNQPQHF,TRBD1,.,TRBV28,14,TRBJ1-5
TGCAGCGTTGGCAGATGGGCCACTGAAGCTTTCTTT,CSVGRWATEAFF,.,once,TRBV29-1,12,TRBJ1-1
TGCAGCGTTGCGGGATCGGGGGACGAGCAGTACTTC,CSVAGSGDEQYF,.,.,TRBV29-1,12,TRBJ2-7
TGTGCCAGTAGTGCCAAACGACAGGGTGTGGACACTGAAGCTTTCTTT,CASSAKRQGVDTEAFF,TRBD1,.,TRBV19,16,TRBJ1-1
TGTGCCAGCAGCTTAGGGCTAGCGGGGGTTGCCGGGGAGCTGTTTTTT,CASSLGLAGVAGELFF,TRBD2,.,TRBV7-2,16,TRBJ2-2
TGTGCCAGCAATCCTCGGGAGCGGAACACTGAAGCTTTCTTT,CASNPRERNTEAFF,.,.,TRBV6-5,14,TRBJ1-1
TGTGCCAGCAGCTTAGGCGCAGGGAATATAGCTTTCTTT,CASSLGAGNIAFF,.,.,TRBV13,13,TRBJ1-1
TGTGCCAGCAGCGACACAAATTCACCCCTCCACTTT,CASSDTNSPLHF,.,.,TRBV7-9,12,TRBJ1-6
TGTGCCACCAGTGACCATGGGACAGGGGGGTATGGCTACACCTTC,CATSDHGTGGYGYTF,TRBD1,.,TRBV24-1,15,TRBJ1-2
TGTGCCAGCAGCGCCGGGACTAGCTCCTATAATTCACCCCTCCACTTT,CASSAGTSSYNSPLHF,.,.,TRBV2,16,TRBJ1-6
TGTGCCAGCAGCCAAGATCGGACTGAAGAGCAGTACTTC,CASSQDRTEEQYF,.,.,TRBV14,13,TRBJ2-7
TGTGCCAGCAGCCAAGATGGGACGGGACTCGCCACCGGGGAGCTGTTTTTT,CASSQDGTGLATGELFF,.,.,TRBV4-2,17,TRBJ2-2
TGCGCCAGCAACGACCGGGACAGGAATTCACCCCTCCACTTT,CASNDRDRNSPLHF,TRBD1,.,TRBV10-2,14,TRBJ1-6
TGCGCCAGCAGCTTGGTCGGGGTGGGTGCTTTCTTT,CASSLVGVGAFF,.,.,TRBV5-1,12,TRBJ1-1
TGTGCCAGCAGCCGTCTACCCGGGGGGGGCCCCTACGAGCAGTACTTC,CASSRLPGGGPYEQYF,TRBD2,.,TRBV27,16,TRBJ2-7
TGTGCCAGCAGTGGTAGTGGGGCCAACGTCCTGACTTTC,CASSGSGANVLTF,.,.,TRBV5-4,13,TRBJ2-6
TGTGCCAGCAGCTCGACTAGCGGGGACCGCACAGATACGCAGTATTTT,CASSSTSGDRTDTQYF,TRBD2,.,TRBV2,16,TRBJ2-3
TGTGCCAGCAGTGCCCTCGGCCGACAGCCTGACTGGGAGCAGTTCTTC,CASSALGRQPDWEQFF,.,.,TRBV6-1,16,TRBJ2-1
TGCGCCAGCAGTGAGTCGGGAGGGGGAAGAAATGAGCAGTTCTTC,CASSESGGGRNEQFF,.,.,TRBV10-1,15,TRBJ2-1
TGCGCCAGCGGCACAGGGGATAGGGATCAGCCCCAGCATTTT,CASGTGDRDQPQHF,TRBD1,.,TRBV5-1,14,TRBJ1-5
TGCGCCAGCAGCTTGTGGACAGGAGGCACTGAAGCTTTCTTT,CASSLWTGGTEAFF,TRBD1,.,TRBV5-1,14,TRBJ1-1
TGTGCCAGCAGTGAAGCGGGGCTTGGGGGGATCGGTGGAAACACCATATATTTT,CASSEAGLGGIGGNTIYF,.,.,TRBV2,18,TRBJ1-3
TGTGCCAGCAGTGGGGCAGCCAACTATGGCTACACCTTC,CASSGAANYGYTF,.,.,TRBV2,13,TRBJ1-2
TGTGCCACCAGTGATTCGACAGGGAGCACAGATACGCAGTATTTT,CATSDSTGSTDTQYF,TRBD1,.,TRBV24-1,15,TRBJ2-3
TGTGCCAGCAGCCCTTCGGGACAGGCGGGGCTTAACTATGGCTACACCTTC,CASSPSGQAGLNYGYTF,TRBD1,.,TRBV7-8,17,TRBJ1-2
TGTGCCAGCAGTTTACACGGCGGTACAGGGACCAACTATGGCTACACCTTC,CASSLHGGTGTNYGYTF,.,few,TRBV27,17,TRBJ1-2
TGTGCCCGCGCGGCAGGGGCGAACACTGAAGCTTTCTTT,CARAAGANTEAFF,.,.,TRBV2,13,TRBJ1-1
TGTGCCAGCAGCTTGACCGGGAGCACAAACAATCAGCCCCAGCATTTT,CASSLTGSTNNQPQHF,.,.,TRBV5-6,16,TRBJ1-5
TGTGCCTGGACCGAGGGGGTGTACATGAACACTGAAGCTTTCTTT,CAWTEGVYMNTEAFF,.,.,TRBV30,15,TRBJ1-1
TGTGCCAGCAGCCCCGTCCGTGGGGGACAGGGCCTTGGCTACACCTTC,CASSPVRGGQGLGYTF,TRBD1,.,TRBV7-9,16,TRBJ1-2
TGTGCCAGTAGGAACCTCGGGACAGGGGGGATGTACACTGAAGCTTTCTTT,CASRNLGTGGMYTEAFF,TRBD1,.,TRBV19,17,TRBJ1-1
TGTGCCAGCAGTCCGATGAGACTAGCGGGGGGGCTCTTAAGCTCCTACAATGAGCAGTTCTTC,CASSPMRLAGGLLSSYNEQFF,TRBD2,.,TRBV2,21,TRBJ2-1
TGTGCCAGCAGTCTCCGGGGGGCCGGCACAGATACGCAGTATTTT,CASSLRGAGTDTQYF,.,.,TRBV7-2,15,TRBJ2-3
TGTGCCAGCATACAGGGGCTTACCGGGGAGCTGTTTTTT,CASIQGLTGELFF,TRBD1,once,TRBV18,13,TRBJ2-2
TGCGCCAGCAGCTTGTCAACAGGGAGCAATCAGCCCCAGCATTTT,CASSLSTGSNQPQHF,.,.,TRBV5-1,15,TRBJ1-5